This T cell receptor (beta chain) was sequenced in a study of beta chain features in type 1 diabetes. Study at large: Similarity in age, gender and cell yields was seen between patients and healthy donors. The study examined 107,917,701 sorted cells across all samples.

TCRB transcripts that were expressed got sequenced, as all of the isolated RNA had been reverse transcribed. Method: immunoSEQ multiplex PCR; TCRdb's copy keeps in-frame clones and lacks some. The sample consists of hundreds of thousands of clones, 11% of them appearing once. Study-wide findings and caveats: The study found moderately but significantly shorter TCRB CDR3s in all four CD4+ subsets of Type 1 diabetes patients. VDJ junctions from type 1 diabetes patients carried fewer insertions and larger deletions. Within patients, naive, central memory and Treg TCRB repertoires seemed more similar than within healthy donors.

V dropped 6 bases and J dropped 8; count of bases not matched to a gene: 11. Germline assignment: CDR1 LNHDA and CDR2 SQIVND (reference sequence). CDR3 size: 15 residues. Comment on this clone: What it binds is unknown.

The receptor was derived from a man aged 25 to 40 with type 1 diabetes. The sample consisted of naive CD4+ T cells from blood. The chain carries TRBV19 and TRBJ2-4, with 9 bases fitting TRBD1. CDR3 amino acids: CASSQGQGTSDIQYF. The CDR3 DNA is TGTGCCAGTAGCCAGGGACAGGGAACTTCGGACATTCAGTACTTC.